Sequencing of this T cell receptor (beta chain) was carried out in a study of cytomegalovirus exposure and HLA in healthy donors. Primers for the PCR totalled 60 Vbeta and 13 Jbeta. Sequencing used immunoSEQ multiplex PCR; TCRdb keeps in-frame clones, though not all of them. The sample consists of tens of thousands of clones, 73% of them appearing once. V dropped 0 bases and J dropped 0 bases, with 15 bases sitting between them. The germline V gene has CDR1 KGHSH and CDR2 LQKENI. The CDR3 length is 17 residues. The receptor was isolated from a man in his fifties in good health and CMV-seronegative. J is TRBJ2-7 and V is TRBV18; tentative D call: TRBD2 (7 bases). The sequenced sample was PBMCs. This chain's CDR3 is CASSPPRGGLSSYEQYF. As DNA, the CDR3 is TGTGCCAGCTCACCACCTCGCGGGGGCCTCAGCTCCTACGAGCAGTACTTC.